The rows below give T cell receptor beta chains drawn from one sample of a study of cytomegalovirus exposure and HLA in healthy donors. Assay: immunoSEQ multiplex PCR; the TCRdb copy retains only in-frame clones and omits some. This table holds around 200,000 clones, 77% found once. Sequenced: PBMCs. The receptor source for this set is a woman between 55 and 75 years old in good health and CMV-seropositive. Both conserved end residues are part of each CDR3. A D gene is named only where the DNA matches it firmly. A clone size is listed for some rows: how often the clone was seen (once, few, many), or a class if it is expanded.

>NA|TRBJ1-4|15|TRBV5-1|NA
CASSFTGIESEKLFF
TGCGCCAGCAGCTTCACCGGGATAGAGAGTGAAAAACTGTTTTTT
>NA|TRBJ2-5|13|TRBV9|once
CASSAGVQETQYF
TGTGCCAGCAGCGCCGGGGTCCAAGAGACCCAGTACTTC
>TRBD2|TRBJ2-7|14|TRBV7-2|NA
CASSYLAGGTEQYF
TGTGCCAGCAGCTACCTAGCGGGGGGGACCGAGCAGTACTTC
>TRBD1|TRBJ1-5|15|TRBV28|NA
CASSLGQGWGQPQHF
TGTGCCAGCAGTTTAGGACAGGGATGGGGTCAGCCCCAGCATTTT
>TRBD1|TRBJ1-2|15|TRBV6-1|NA
CASSPQDREGFGHTF
TGTGCCAGCAGTCCCCAGGACAGGGAAGGATTTGGACACACCTTC
>TRBD1|TRBJ2-1|15|TRBV5-1|NA
CASRIRDRVYNEQFF
TGCGCCAGCAGAATCCGGGACAGGGTGTACAATGAGCAGTTCTTC
>TRBD1|TRBJ2-5|15|TRBV19|NA
CASSIPRTGSETQYF
TGTGCCAGTAGTATCCCAAGGACAGGGAGCGAGACCCAGTACTTC
>NA|TRBJ2-3|17|TRBV23-1|NA
CASSQSPDSSSTDTQYF
TGCGCCAGCAGTCAATCCCCGGACAGTTCTAGCACAGATACGCAGTATTTT
>NA|TRBJ1-1|14|TRBV5-8|NA
CASSLYARGTEAFF
TGTGCCAGCAGCTTGTATGCCAGGGGTACTGAAGCTTTCTTT
>TRBD2|TRBJ2-5|15|TRBV5-1|NA
CASSGLAGVQETQYF
TGCGCCAGCAGCGGACTAGCGGGAGTCCAGGAGACCCAGTACTTC
>TRBD1|TRBJ1-4|13|TRBV30|NA
CAWSAQGDEKLFF
TGTGCCTGGAGCGCACAGGGGGATGAAAAACTGTTTTTT
>TRBD1|TRBJ1-2|13|TRBV19|NA
CASSIMGQGSYTF
TGTGCCAGTAGTATCATGGGACAGGGATCTTACACCTTC
>NA|TRBJ2-3|13|TRBV27|few
CASLRTGTDTQYF
TGTGCCAGCCTTCGGACTGGCACAGATACGCAGTATTTT
>TRBD1|TRBJ1-5|15|TRBV11-2|NA
CASSFGTGGNQPQHF
TGTGCCAGCAGCTTTGGGACAGGGGGTAACCAGCCCCAGCATTTT
>NA|TRBJ1-2|12|TRBV6-1|NA
CASTPGTYGYTF
TGTGCCAGCACCCCGGGTACCTATGGCTACACCTTC
>NA|TRBJ2-1|17|TRBV12-5|NA
CASGSYRGDRTYNEQFF
TGTGCTAGTGGTTCTTACCGGGGGGACAGGACTTACAATGAGCAGTTCTTC
>TRBD2|TRBJ2-5|15|TRBV7-9|NA
CASRMIAGGGETQYF
TGTGCCAGCAGGATGATAGCGGGGGGCGGAGAGACCCAGTACTTC
>TRBD2|TRBJ2-2|15|TRBV4-1|NA
CASSQDRGVDYGLFF
TGCGCCAGCAGCCAAGATCGGGGGGTTGACTATGGGCTGTTTTTT
>TRBD1|TRBJ2-7|15|TRBV5-4|NA
CASSLKAGQGAEQYF
TGTGCCAGCAGCTTGAAAGCGGGACAGGGGGCCGAGCAGTACTTC
>TRBD1|TRBJ2-3|15|TRBV5-4|NA
CASSLGGQVTDTQYF
TGTGCCAGCAGCTTGGGGGGACAGGTCACAGATACGCAGTATTTT
>TRBD1|TRBJ1-2|14|TRBV30|few
CAWSLSGTGGVGTF
TGTGCCTGGAGCTTGTCCGGGACAGGGGGAGTAGGCACCTTC
>TRBD2|TRBJ2-1|16|TRBV5-1|NA
CASRTVAGSSYNEQFF
TGCGCCAGCCGAACCGTAGCGGGGAGCTCCTACAATGAGCAGTTCTTC
>NA|TRBJ2-5|13|TRBV7-6|NA
CASSLGQVETQYF
TGTGCCAGCAGCTTAGGCCAGGTAGAGACCCAGTACTTC
>TRBD1|TRBJ1-1|17|TRBV27|NA
CASSLTPGQGLDTEAFF
TGTGCCAGCAGTCTCACCCCGGGACAGGGTCTTGACACTGAAGCTTTCTTT
>NA|TRBJ1-1|13|TRBV18|NA
CASSLHTGTEAFF
TGTGCCAGCTCTCTCCATACCGGGACTGAAGCTTTCTTT
>NA|TRBJ1-1|14|TRBV11-3|NA
CASSFGGLYTEAFF
TGTGCCAGCAGCTTTGGGGGCTTGTACACTGAAGCTTTCTTT
>NA|TRBJ1-2|16|TRBV5-1|NA
CASSLAGGGPVRGYTF
TGCGCCAGCAGCTTGGCCGGGGGGGGACCAGTCCGAGGCTACACCTTC
>TRBD2|TRBJ2-1|13|TRBV10-2|NA
CASSEGLAGRQFF
TGCGCCAGCAGTGAAGGGTTAGCGGGGAGGCAGTTCTTC
>TRBD1|TRBJ1-6|15|TRBV5-6|NA
CASSSDRFGNSPLHF
TGTGCCAGCAGCTCGGACAGGTTTGGTAATTCACCCCTCCACTTT
>NA|TRBJ2-7|14|TRBV28|once
CASSLRSGINEQYF
TGTGCCAGCAGTTTACGATCGGGGATTAACGAGCAGTACTTC
>NA|TRBJ1-1|15|TRBV5-4|NA
CASSLESGVNTEAFF
TGTGCCAGCAGCTTGGAGTCAGGGGTGAACACTGAAGCTTTCTTT
>NA|TRBJ1-2|16|TRBV7-9|NA
CASSLDGSNQNYGYTF
TGTGCCAGCAGCTTAGACGGTAGCAACCAGAACTATGGCTACACCTTC
>NA|TRBJ2-1|15|TRBV4-2|NA
CASSQDEMIDNEQFF
TGTGCCAGCAGCCAAGATGAGATGATCGACAATGAGCAGTTCTTC
>NA|TRBJ1-5|15|TRBV27|NA
CASDSIKVSGQPQHF
TGTGCCAGCGACTCTATAAAGGTCTCCGGTCAGCCCCAGCATTTT
>NA|TRBJ1-2|14|TRBV6-6|NA
CASSLGGGPYGYTF
TGTGCCAGCAGTTTGGGCGGGGGCCCCTATGGCTACACCTTC
>TRBD1|TRBJ1-1|16|TRBV7-9|NA
CASSFTPGQGAQRAFF
TGTGCCAGCAGCTTTACTCCGGGACAGGGGGCCCAGAGAGCTTTCTTT
>NA|TRBJ2-5|13|TRBV7-7|once
CASSFSQRETQYF
TGTGCCAGCAGCTTCAGCCAGCGGGAGACCCAGTACTTC